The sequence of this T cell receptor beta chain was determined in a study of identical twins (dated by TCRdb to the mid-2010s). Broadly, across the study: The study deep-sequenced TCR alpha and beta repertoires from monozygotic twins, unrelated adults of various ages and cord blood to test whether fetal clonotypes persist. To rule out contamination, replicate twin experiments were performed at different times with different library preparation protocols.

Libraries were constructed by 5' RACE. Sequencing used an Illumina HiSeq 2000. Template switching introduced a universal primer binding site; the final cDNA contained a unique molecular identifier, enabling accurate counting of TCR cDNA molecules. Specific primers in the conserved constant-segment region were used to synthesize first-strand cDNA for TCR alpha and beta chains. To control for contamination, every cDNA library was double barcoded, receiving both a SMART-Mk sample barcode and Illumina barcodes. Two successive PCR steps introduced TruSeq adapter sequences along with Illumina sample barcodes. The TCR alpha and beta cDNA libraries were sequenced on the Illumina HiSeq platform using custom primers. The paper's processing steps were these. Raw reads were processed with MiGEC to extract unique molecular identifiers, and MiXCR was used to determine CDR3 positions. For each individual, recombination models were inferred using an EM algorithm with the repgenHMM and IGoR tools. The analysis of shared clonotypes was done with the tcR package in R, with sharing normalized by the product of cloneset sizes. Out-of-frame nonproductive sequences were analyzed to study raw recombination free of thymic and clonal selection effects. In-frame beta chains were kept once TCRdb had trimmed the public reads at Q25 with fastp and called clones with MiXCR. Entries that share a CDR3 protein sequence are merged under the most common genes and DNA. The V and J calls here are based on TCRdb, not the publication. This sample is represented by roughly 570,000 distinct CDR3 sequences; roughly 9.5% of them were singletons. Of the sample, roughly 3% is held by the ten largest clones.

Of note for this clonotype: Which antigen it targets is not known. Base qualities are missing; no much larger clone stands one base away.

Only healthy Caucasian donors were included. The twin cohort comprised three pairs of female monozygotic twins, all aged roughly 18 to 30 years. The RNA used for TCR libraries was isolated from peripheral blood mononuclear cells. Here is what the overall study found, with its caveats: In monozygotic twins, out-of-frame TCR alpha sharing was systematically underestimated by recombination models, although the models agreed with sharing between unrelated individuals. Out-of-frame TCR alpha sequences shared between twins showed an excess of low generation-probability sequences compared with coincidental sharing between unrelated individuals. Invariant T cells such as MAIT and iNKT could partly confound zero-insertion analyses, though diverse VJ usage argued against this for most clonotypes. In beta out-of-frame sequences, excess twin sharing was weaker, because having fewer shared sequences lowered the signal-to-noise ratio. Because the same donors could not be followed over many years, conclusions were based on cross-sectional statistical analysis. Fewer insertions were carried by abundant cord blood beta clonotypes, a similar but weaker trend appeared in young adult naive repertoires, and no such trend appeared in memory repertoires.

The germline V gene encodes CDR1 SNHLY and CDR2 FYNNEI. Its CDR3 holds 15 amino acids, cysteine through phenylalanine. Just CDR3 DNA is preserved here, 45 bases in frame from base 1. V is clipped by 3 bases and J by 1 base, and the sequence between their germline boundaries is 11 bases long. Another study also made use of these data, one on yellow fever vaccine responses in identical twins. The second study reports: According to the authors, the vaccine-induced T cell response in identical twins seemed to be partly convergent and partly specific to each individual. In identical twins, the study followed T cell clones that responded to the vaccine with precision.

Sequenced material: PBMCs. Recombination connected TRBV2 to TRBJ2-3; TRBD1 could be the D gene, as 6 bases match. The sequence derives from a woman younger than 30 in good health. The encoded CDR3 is CASSDLGAGTDTQYF. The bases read TGTGCCAGCAGTGATTTGGGGGCAGGCACAGATACGCAGTATTTT.